Listed here are 30 T cell receptor beta chains from one sample, sequenced in a study of control samples from healthy donors and cancer patients. The assay was immunoSEQ multiplex PCR, and TCRdb's table has in-frame clones only and misses some. The sample has 100,000 to 150,000 clones; approximately 89% are singletons. Sequenced: blood. These receptors came from a man in his 60s in good health.

V is TRBV6-5 and J is TRBJ1-5; D is possibly TRBD1 (6 bases). The germline gives CDR1 MNHEY, CDR2 SVGAGI. This CDR3 has 14 residues. The germline V and J ends were trimmed by 6 bases and 6 bases, with 15 bases remaining between them. The CDR3 nucleotides read TGTGCCAGCAGCCACAGGGAGAGGGGTCAGCCCCAGCATTTT. Translating it yields CASSHRERGQPQHF.

The CDR3 DNA follows: TGTGCCAGCAGTTCTGACAGGGGGACCAATCAGCCCCAGCATTTT. It translates to CASSSDRGTNQPQHF. The genes are TRBV28 and TRBJ1-5; 9 bases are shared with TRBD1. This CDR3 is 15 amino acids long. J lost 3 bases, V lost 4 bases, and 4 bases had no gene match. Germline loops: CDR1 MDHEN, CDR2 SYDVKM.

The rearrangement joins TRBV7-2 to TRBJ1-2, with no clear D. Deletions cut 1 base from V and 0 bases from J, with 15 bases between. CDR3 length equals 17 residues. Germline assignment: CDR1 SGHTA and CDR2 FQGNSA. Here the CDR3 DNA reads TGTGCCAGCAGCTTAGAGGGCCCACCCAGGCCTAACTATGGCTACACCTTC. Translating it yields CASSLEGPPRPNYGYTF.

The chain employs TRBV5-1 and TRBJ2-5, with D hard to call. Trimming removed 4 bases from V and 5 bases from J, with 12 bases in between. Germline V gives CDR1 SGHRS, CDR2 YFSETQ. The CDR3 is 13 amino acids. In DNA, the CDR3 is TGCGCCAGCAGCGCCACCGGGTGGGAGACCCAGTACTTC. Its translation is CASSATGWETQYF.

The CDR3 reads CASSEAAEQPQHF. The DNA for the CDR3 is TGTGCCAGCAGTGAAGCGGCCGAGCAGCCCCAGCATTTT. V and J are TRBV6-1 and TRBJ1-5, with unresolved D. Germline CDR1 reads MNHNS; CDR2 reads SASEGT. V shed 0 bases and J shed 7 bases, with 7 bases lying between them. The CDR3 sequence is 13 residues long.

This chain links TRBV18 with TRBJ2-3; D ambiguous. V lost 0 bases and J lost 4, with 11 bases in between. The CDR3 runs 15 residues. The germline V gene encodes CDR1 KGHSH and CDR2 LQKENI. Here the CDR3 reads CASSPPNPGADTQYF. The CDR3 coding sequence is TGTGCCAGCTCACCACCCAACCCGGGTGCAGATACGCAGTATTTT.

The V gene is TRBV7-9, the J gene TRBJ1-1; possibly TRBD1 for D (5 bases). The CDR3 extends over 16 amino acids. Between the trimmed V and J ends, which lost 5 bases and 3 bases, there was a span of 19 bases. Per germline, CDR1 SEHNR and CDR2 FQNEAQ (reference sequence). This chain's CDR3 is CASSPGGGGGHTEAFF. For the CDR3, the DNA is TGTGCCAGCAGCCCAGGCGGGGGAGGTGGTCACACTGAAGCTTTCTTT.

The V and J genes are TRBV10-3 and TRBJ1-1, with TRBD1 matching 7 bases. V shed 4 bases, J shed 0 bases, and the junction held 2 bases outside the gene matches. Germline V gene sequence: CDR1 ENHRY, CDR2 SYGVKD. This CDR3 is built from 14 residues. CDR3 sequence reads: CAISAGQLNTEAFF. The DNA of the CDR3 is TGTGCCATCAGTGCGGGACAGCTGAACACTGAAGCTTTCTTT.

This chain links TRBV14 with TRBJ2-3; 9 bases map to TRBD1. Germline trimming cut 4 bases from V and 2 bases from J; bases unmatched to any gene: 10. Germline values: CDR1 SGHDN, CDR2 FVKESK. CDR3 length: 17 amino acids. CDR3 nucleotides: TGTGCCAGCAGCCGGGGACAGGGAAACATTAACACAGATACGCAGTATTTT. As protein: CASSRGQGNINTDTQYF.

This clone appeared once. This chain uses TRBV7-2 with TRBJ1-2, with D unclear. Germline V gene lookup returns CDR1 SGHTA and CDR2 FQGNSA. The CDR3 is 12 amino acids. V dropped 5 bases and J dropped 7 bases, with 11 bases sitting between them. In nucleotides, the CDR3 is TGTGCCAGCAGCCCAGATATAGGTGGCTACACCTTC. This gives the protein CASSPDIGGYTF.

This clone was observed a handful of times. The V gene is TRBV3-1 (or the pseudogene TRBV3-2), the J gene TRBJ1-1; TRBD1 is a possible D gene (5 bases). Germline assignment: CDR1 LGHDT and CDR2 YNNKEL (reference sequence). V lost 4 bases to trimming and J lost 0 bases, with 9 bases between them. This CDR3 comprises 14 residues. CDR3 nucleotide sequence: TGTGCCAGCAGCCCCCAAGGGGTGAACACTGAAGCTTTCTTT. The encoded protein is CASSPQGVNTEAFF.

The chain joins TRBV5-1 to TRBJ2-7; TRBD1 agrees at 10 bases. V dropped 5 bases and J dropped 6; count of bases not matched to a gene: 8. The CDR3 consists of 14 residues. Germline-derived CDR1 and CDR2 are SGHRS and YFSETQ. CDR3 sequence (DNA): TGCGCCAGCAGTCTCAGGACAGGGGGTTTCGAGCAGTACTTC. It specifies CASSLRTGGFEQYF.

The chain couples TRBV7-8 to TRBJ1-5, with a tentative D call TRBD1 (6 bases). CDR3 length: 15 amino acids. V was pared by 5 bases and J by 6 bases, with 17 bases between. Germline CDR1 SGHVS, CDR2 FQNEAQ. The CDR3 nucleotides read TGTGCCAGCAGCCCTACTGAACAGGGCATTCAGCCCCAGCATTTT. Translated: CASSPTEQGIQPQHF.

The rearrangement uses TRBV19 and TRBJ1-2; D is unclear. There are 15 residues in the CDR3. Germline loops: CDR1 LNHDA, CDR2 SQIVND (reference sequence). The V end lost 0 bases, the J end lost 5 bases, and 13 bases lay between the germline ends. The CDR3 DNA is TGTGCCAGTAGTATAGATAGCGGCCAGTCATATGGCTACACCTTC. Protein product: CASSIDSGQSYGYTF.

The V call is TRBV20-1, the J call TRBJ1-6; D gene unclear. The CDR3 loop spans 13 amino acids. V gave up 3 bases and J gave up 6 bases, with 9 bases separating them. CDR1 DFQATT and CDR2 SNEGSKA come from the germline V gene (reference sequence). CDR3 in amino acids: CSASPLVNSPLHF. The CDR3 DNA follows: TGCAGTGCTAGTCCGTTGGTTAATTCACCCCTCCACTTT.

This chain connects TRBV7-2 to TRBJ1-5; D is undetermined. This CDR3 comprises 13 residues. The V gene lost 5 bases and the J gene lost 6 bases, with 11 bases spanning the gap. From germline, CDR1 is SGHTA and CDR2 FQGNSA. CDR3 in amino acids: CASSPLKSQPQHF. CDR3 DNA: TGTGCCAGCAGCCCCCTCAAAAGTCAGCCCCAGCATTTT.

The chain joins TRBV9 to TRBJ2-3, with 7 bases identical to TRBD2. V lost 0 bases, J lost 4 bases, and 5 bases stayed unmatched. The CDR3 consists of 15 residues. The germline CDR1 and CDR2 sequences are SGDLS and YYNGEE. CDR3 nucleotides: TGTGCCAGCAGCGTAGCTGGAACTAGCGCAGATACGCAGTATTTT. Protein: CASSVAGTSADTQYF. Combining the CDR3 with reference TRBV9 and TRBJ2-3 gives the whole variable domain DSGVTQTPKHLITATGQRVTLRCSPRSGDLSVYWYQQSLDQGLQFLIQYYNGEERAKGNILERFSAQQFPDLHSELNLSSLELGDSALYFCASSVAGTSADTQYFGPGTRLTVL.

The chain links TRBV3-1 (or the pseudogene TRBV3-2) to TRBJ1-3, with D unresolved. The V end was cut by 1 base, the J end by 10 bases, with 8 bases between. This CDR3 has 12 amino acids. The germline V gene encodes CDR1 LGHDT and CDR2 YNNKEL (reference sequence). In DNA, the CDR3 is TGTGCCAGCAGCCAAGTCGGAGGGACCATATATTTT. Translating it yields CASSQVGGTIYF.

This chain joins TRBV7-2 and TRBJ2-3, with 9 bases identical to TRBD1. The trim removed 10 bases at V and 5 bases at J, leaving 7 bases unmatched. Germline CDR1 and CDR2: SGHTA and FQGNSA. The CDR3 runs to 13 residues. CDR3 sequence reads: CAIGRTGVDTQYF. In DNA form, the CDR3 reads TGTGCCATTGGGCGGACAGGGGTAGATACGCAGTATTTT.

The V and J genes are TRBV19 and TRBJ1-6; TRBD1 agrees at 9 bases. CDR3 length equals 16 residues. The J segment lost 1 base and the V segment lost 8 bases, leaving 6 bases of the junction unmatched. The germline CDR1 and CDR2 sequences are LNHDA and SQIVND (reference sequence). The CDR3 loop reads CASRTGTGSYNSPLHF. The CDR3 nucleotides are TGTGCCAGTCGAACCGGGACAGGGTCCTATAATTCACCCCTCCACTTT. Based on the CDR3 plus reference TRBV19 and TRBJ1-6, the full variable domain is DGGITQSPKYLFRKEGQNVTLSCEQNLNHDAMYWYRQDPGQGLRLIYYSQIVNDFQKGDIAEGYSVSREKKESFPLTVTSAQKNPTAFYLCASRTGTGSYNSPLHFGNGTRLTVT.

The chain uses TRBV20-1 and TRBJ2-5, with D possibly matching TRBD1 (5 bases). Germline-derived CDR1 and CDR2 are DFQATT and SNEGSKA (reference sequence). Trimming stripped 8 bases from V and 5 bases from J, with 12 bases between. The CDR3 is 11 residues long. CDR3 in amino acids: CSPAGLETQYF. CDR3 nucleotide sequence: TGCAGTCCAGCAGGGTTGGAGACCCAGTACTTC.

The rearrangement joins TRBV19 to TRBJ2-2; D is perhaps TRBD1 or TRBD2 (6 bases each). V gave up 6 bases and J gave up 3 bases, with 14 bases separating them. This CDR3 is 15 amino acids long. CDR1 is LNHDA, CDR2 SQIVND, per germline (reference sequence). CDR3 sequence reads: CASRRTGADTGELFF. The CDR3 nucleotides are TGTGCCAGTAGAAGGACGGGGGCCGACACCGGGGAGCTGTTTTTT.

The gene calls are TRBV24-1 and TRBJ2-2; D is possibly TRBD1 (5 bases). CDR3 length equals 14 residues. Per germline, CDR1 KGHDR and CDR2 SFDVKD. V lost 4 bases and J lost 5, with 10 bases in between. The CDR3 nucleotides are TGTGCCACCAGTGAGGGGCGTGAGACCGGGGAGCTGTTTTTT. Translated: CATSEGRETGELFF.

This chain joins TRBV24-1 and TRBJ1-5, with D unresolved. The CDR3 sequence is 12 residues long. CDR1 and CDR2 (germline): KGHDR, SFDVKD. V lost 4 bases to trimming and J lost 6 bases, with 6 bases between them. CDR3: CATSDVGQPQHF. Here the CDR3 DNA reads TGTGCCACCAGTGACGTCGGTCAGCCCCAGCATTTT.

The gene calls are TRBV6-4 and TRBJ1-1, with D possibly TRBD1 on 6 matching bases. This CDR3 comprises 13 residues. Per the germline V gene, CDR1 is MRHNA and CDR2 is SNTAGT. V was cut by 6 bases and J by 7 bases, with 15 bases left in between. DNA for the CDR3: TGTGCCAGCAGGGGGAACACAGGGAGTGAAGCTTTCTTT. It encodes CASRGNTGSEAFF.

The chain uses TRBV28 and TRBJ1-1; 7 bases fit TRBD1. CDR1 is MDHEN and CDR2 is SYDVKM in the germline V gene. CDR3 length: 15 residues. V gave up 7 bases and J gave up 0 bases; unmatched junction bases: 8. As DNA, the CDR3 is TGTGCCAGCAAATCCGGGACAGCCATGAACACTGAAGCTTTCTTT. As protein: CASKSGTAMNTEAFF.

This rearrangement joins TRBV18 to TRBJ1-2; D uncertain. The CDR3 contains 14 residues. Deletions cut 3 bases from V and 0 bases from J, with 8 bases between. In germline, CDR1 is KGHSH, CDR2 LQKENI. CDR3 amino acids: CASSPGPPNYGYTF. Written as DNA, the CDR3 is TGTGCCAGCTCACCCGGGCCGCCTAACTATGGCTACACCTTC.

CDR3 protein: CASSRRYMGQGSQQETQYF. The DNA for the CDR3 is TGTGCCAGCAGCCGACGATATATGGGACAGGGAAGCCAGCAAGAGACCCAGTACTTC. The J gene is TRBJ2-5, the V gene TRBV6-6; TRBD1 matches at 9 bases. The CDR3 consists of 19 residues. The germline CDR1 and CDR2 sequences are MNHNY and SVGAGI (reference sequence). V lost 6 bases to trimming and J lost 2 bases; unmatched junction nucleotides: 19.

The chain recombines TRBV6-5 with TRBJ1-4; D gene uncertain. This CDR3 comprises 16 residues. Germline V gene lookup returns CDR1 MNHEY and CDR2 SVGAGI. V gave up 0 bases and J gave up 8 bases, with 16 bases separating them. The DNA of the CDR3 is TGTGCCAGCAGTTACTCCAGGCCAGGTCTCGGAGAAAAACTGTTTTTT. Protein sequence: CASSYSRPGLGEKLFF.

The chain combines TRBV19 with TRBJ1-6; D possibly corresponds to TRBD1 (5 bases). The CDR3 is 14 amino acids. CDR1 and CDR2 from the germline V gene are LNHDA and SQIVND (reference sequence). The V end lost 7 bases, the J end lost 14 bases, and 21 bases lay between the germline ends. The CDR3 spells CASKGDVGQFTLHF. DNA of the CDR3: TGTGCCAGTAAAGGGGACGTGGGCCAATTTACCCTCCACTTT. Full variable domain (outside the CDR3, taken from reference TRBV19 and TRBJ1-6): DGGITQSPKYLFRKEGQNVTLSCEQNLNHDAMYWYRQDPGQGLRLIYYSQIVNDFQKGDIAEGYSVSREKKESFPLTVTSAQKNPTAFYLCASKGDVGQFTLHFGNGTRLTVT.